This T cell receptor (beta chain) was recovered during a study of identical twins. TCRdb used MiXCR to reprocess the 5' RACE reads, holding one entry per CDR3 protein. The data show fewer than 250,000 distinct CDR3 sequences, 6.5% to 9% seen once. This clonotype was observed a handful of times. This sample was also put to use in a study of yellow fever vaccine responses in identical twins.

The sample comprised CD8+ T cells sorted from blood. The sequence was collected from a woman between 18 and 29 years old in good health.

CDR3 sequence reads: CASSLAYGGLGKTGELFF. The CDR3 nucleotides read TGTGCCAGCAGCTTGGCCTACGGGGGACTGGGGAAGACCGGGGAGCTGTTTTTT. The gene calls are TRBV5-6 and TRBJ2-2; D possibly corresponds to TRBD2 (6 bases). The length of the CDR3 is 18 residues. CDR1 is SGHDT and CDR2 is YYEEEE in the germline V gene. V lost 0 bases and J 5 bases, leaving 20 bases between the germline ends.